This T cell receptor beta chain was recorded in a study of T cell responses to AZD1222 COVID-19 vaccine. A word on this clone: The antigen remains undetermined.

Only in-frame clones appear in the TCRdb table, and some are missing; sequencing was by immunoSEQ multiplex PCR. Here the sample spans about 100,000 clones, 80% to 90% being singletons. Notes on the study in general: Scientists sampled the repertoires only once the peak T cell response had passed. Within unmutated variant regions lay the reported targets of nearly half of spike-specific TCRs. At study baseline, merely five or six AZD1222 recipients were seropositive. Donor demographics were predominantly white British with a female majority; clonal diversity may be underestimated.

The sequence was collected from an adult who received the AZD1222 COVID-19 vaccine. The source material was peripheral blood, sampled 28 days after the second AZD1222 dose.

The CDR3 loop reads CASSSNTNSPLHF. DNA for the CDR3: TGTGCCAGCAGCTCGAACACCAATTCACCCCTCCACTTT. The V call is TRBV7-9, the J call TRBJ1-6; D is ambiguous. CDR1 is SEHNR, CDR2 FQNEAQ, per germline (reference sequence). CDR3 size: 13 residues. Trimming took off 4 bases at V and 7 bases at J, with 8 bases between the two ends.